Included here is one TCR beta chain sequence, with context. This sample was taken from a study of blood T cell repertoires in COVID-19. Profiled with immunoSEQ multiplex PCR; TCRdb holds only in-frame clones, not every one. The sample has about 140,000 clones, 60% to 80% seen once. This clonotype was obtained from a woman between 45 and 60 years old who had recovered from COVID-19. Sequenced material: PBMCs or T cells enriched from blood (not recorded which).

The CDR3 is CASSAGTGNSPLHF. CDR3 nucleotide sequence: TGTGCCAGCAGTGCTGGGACAGGCAATTCACCCCTCCACTTT. The chain couples TRBV25-1 to TRBJ1-6; the match to TRBD1 covers 8 bases. CDR3 length: 14 amino acids. CDR1 MGHDK and CDR2 SYGVNS come from the germline V gene. J gave up 7 bases and V 4 bases, and 3 bases lay outside the gene matches.